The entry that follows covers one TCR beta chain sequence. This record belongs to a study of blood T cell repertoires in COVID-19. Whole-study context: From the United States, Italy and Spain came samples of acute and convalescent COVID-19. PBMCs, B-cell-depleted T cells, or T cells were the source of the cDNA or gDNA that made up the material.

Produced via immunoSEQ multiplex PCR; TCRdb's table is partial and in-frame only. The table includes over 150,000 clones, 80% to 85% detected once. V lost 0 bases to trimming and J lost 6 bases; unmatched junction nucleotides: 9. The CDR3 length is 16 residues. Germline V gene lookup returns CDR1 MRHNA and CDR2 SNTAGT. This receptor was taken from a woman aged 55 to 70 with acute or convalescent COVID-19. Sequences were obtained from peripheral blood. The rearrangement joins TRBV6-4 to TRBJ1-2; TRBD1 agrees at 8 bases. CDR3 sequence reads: CASSDSMGRGRDGYTF. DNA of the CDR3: TGTGCCAGCAGTGACTCGATGGGCAGGGGGCGAGATGGCTACACCTTC.